This T cell receptor (beta chain) was retrieved from a study of blood T cell repertoires in COVID-19. Study as a whole: Some COVID-19 samples were acute and others convalescent; all came from the United States, Italy and Spain. PBMCs, B-cell-depleted T cells, or T cells provided the cDNA or gDNA that made up the material.

This clone was recorded only once. The sample carries other DNA sequences with the same CDR3. This CDR3 is 12 amino acids long. CDR1 is PRHDT and CDR2 is FYEKMQ in the germline V gene (reference sequence). Trimming removed 0 bases from V and 7 bases from J, with 4 bases in between. Source study methods: Estimated nucleated cell counts came from reference gene primer amplification. Some clones are missing from TCRdb's copy, which holds only in-frame ones; the method was immunoSEQ multiplex PCR. The DNA was the basis for D and trimming; V, J and clone size are from that table. The sample shows 100,000 to 120,000 clones, over 65% of them seen only once.

The V and J genes are TRBV13 and TRBJ2-1; D is ambiguous. This receptor was taken from a woman aged 35 to 49 with acute or convalescent COVID-19. Source material: peripheral blood. DNA of the CDR3: TGTGCCAGCAGCTTAGGAGCAAATGAGCAGTTCTTC. Translation gives CASSLGANEQFF. The whole variable domain, filled in from reference TRBV13 and TRBJ2-1, reads AAGVIQSPRHLIKEKRETATLKCYPIPRHDTVYWYQQGPGQDPQFLISFYEKMQSDKGSIPDRFSAQQFSDYHSELNMSSLELGDSALYFCASSLGANEQFFGPGTRLTVL.